This paragraph reports one T cell receptor (beta chain). It lacks a known antigen. The sample holds no much larger clone one base away, and base qualities are not on file. This entry is derived from a study of blood T cell repertoires in COVID-19 (dated by TCRdb to about 2020). Context from the whole study: Collaborator samples came from the United States, Italy and Spain and covered acute and convalescent phases of COVID-19. The prospective study material was composed of cDNA or gDNA derived from T cells, B-cell-depleted T cells, or PBMCs. The dataset comprised deeply sampled blood TCRbeta repertoires from subjects exposed to, actively infected with, or recovered from COVID-19. The repertoires were released in a freely available public database meant as a resource for research on the immune response to SARS-CoV-2. Samples were obtained from the ongoing ImmuneRACE study (first 160 participants) and from over 1,000 subjects provided by 6 global collaborators. Nearly every sample came with metadata listing a de-identified subject ID, COVID-19 status, age in years and sex. Where HLA class I and class II types were available, the types were taken from metadata supplied by the sample provider, not from assay-based typing.

As encoded in the germline V gene, CDR1 is KGHSH while CDR2 is LQKENI. Trimming accounts for 5 bases at V and 0 bases at J, while the number of junction bases matched to no gene is 6. CDR3 length: 15 amino acids, cysteine to phenylalanine. The retained sequence is limited to the CDR3, 45 bases, with the frame set at the first base. In the prospective study, participants were roughly 18 to 100 years old, resided in about 25 geographic areas of the United States, and were enrolled through a virtual design. In the prospective study, participants were assigned to cohorts based on the clinical history participants reported in a screening survey and a study questionnaire. ImmuneRACE Cohort 3 recovered participants were defined by two consecutive negative NP/OP PCR tests, healthcare professional clearance, or symptom resolution. Mobile phlebotomists in the prospective study collected whole blood, serum and a nasopharyngeal or oropharyngeal swab from every participant. Participants in the prospective study had the option to provide additional blood draws and questionnaires over an approximately two-month period. Prospective study blood samples were shipped either frozen or at room temperature before DNA extraction.

Beyond this particular receptor, the publication reports: Clinical and demographic metadata were provided uncurated, with the amount varying by source and participant.

TCRbeta CDR3 regions were amplified from genomic DNA by means of the immunoSEQ Assay, a bias-controlled multiplex PCR. The original methods were these. The number of nucleated cells in each sample was estimated from the amplification of reference gene primers within the assay. To quantify the absolute abundance of each unique TCRbeta CDR3 rearrangement, sequence reads were collapsed and filtered. For each sample, productive Simpson clonality was calculated by taking the square root of Simpson's diversity index across productive rearrangements. Drawn from immuneACCESS, this table holds only the in-frame rearrangements with V and J called that TCRdb kept. Clones are partly lost; checked studies trace under half to an unresolved V gene and leave the rest unexplained. V, J and clone size reflect that table, while D and trimming were determined from the DNA. This sample holds some 350,000 clones; roughly 87% were observed only once. About 2.7% of the sample is taken by the ten largest.

The chain employs TRBV18 and TRBJ2-5; 7 bases in between match TRBD1. The sample consisted of PBMCs or T cells enriched from blood (not recorded which). This TCR was recovered from a woman aged 25 to 45 who had recovered from COVID-19. This receptor carries the CDR3 CASSSLTGYQETQYF. The bases read TGTGCCAGCTCATCCCTGACAGGGTACCAAGAGACCCAGTACTTC.